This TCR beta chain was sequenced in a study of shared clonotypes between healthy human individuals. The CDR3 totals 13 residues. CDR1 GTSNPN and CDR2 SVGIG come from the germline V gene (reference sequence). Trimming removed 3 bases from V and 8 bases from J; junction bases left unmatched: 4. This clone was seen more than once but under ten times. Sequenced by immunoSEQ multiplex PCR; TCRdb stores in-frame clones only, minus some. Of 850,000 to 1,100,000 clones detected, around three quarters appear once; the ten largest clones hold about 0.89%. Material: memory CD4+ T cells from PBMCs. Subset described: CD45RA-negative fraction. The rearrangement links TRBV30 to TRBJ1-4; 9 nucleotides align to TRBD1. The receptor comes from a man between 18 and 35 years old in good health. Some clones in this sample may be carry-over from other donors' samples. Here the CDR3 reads CAWRGTGREKLFF. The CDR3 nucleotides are TGTGCCTGGAGGGGGACAGGGAGGGAAAAACTGTTTTTT.